The sequence of this TCR beta chain was determined in a study of blood T cell repertoires in COVID-19. Sequenced by immunoSEQ multiplex PCR; TCRdb stores in-frame clones only, minus some. The sample holds over 450,000 clones, roughly 89% seen once. V lost 3 bases to trimming and J lost 0 bases, with 10 bases between them. The CDR3 loop spans 15 amino acids. The germline CDR1 and CDR2 sequences are SGDLS and YYNGEE. The sample comprised peripheral blood. V gene TRBV9 combines with J gene TRBJ2-1; TRBD1 is a possible D gene (6 bases). The clonotype originates from a man younger than 35 with COVID-19, enrolled during active disease. This CDR3 is CASSEGVSSYNEQFF. In nucleotides, the CDR3 is TGTGCCAGCAGCGAGGGGGTAAGCTCCTACAATGAGCAGTTCTTC.